The sequence of this TCR beta chain was determined in a study of cytomegalovirus exposure and HLA in healthy donors. The V gene's germline CDR1 is MNHEY and CDR2 SMNVEV (reference sequence). Trimming removed 5 bases from V and 3 bases from J; junction bases left unmatched: 5. This CDR3 region has 14 residues. The PCR made use of 60 Vbeta and 13 Jbeta primers. Data came from immunoSEQ multiplex PCR; TCRdb stores just in-frame clones and leaves some out. The top ten hold about 1.7% of the sample, which has hundreds of thousands of clones, about 80% seen once. The receptor was derived from a male donor in good health and CMV-seronegative. Material: PBMCs. This chain uses TRBV27 with TRBJ2-3; 7 positions agree with TRBD2. CDR3 amino acids: CASSSGIFTDTQYF. The CDR3 bases are TGTGCCAGCAGTAGCGGGATTTTTACAGATACGCAGTATTTT.